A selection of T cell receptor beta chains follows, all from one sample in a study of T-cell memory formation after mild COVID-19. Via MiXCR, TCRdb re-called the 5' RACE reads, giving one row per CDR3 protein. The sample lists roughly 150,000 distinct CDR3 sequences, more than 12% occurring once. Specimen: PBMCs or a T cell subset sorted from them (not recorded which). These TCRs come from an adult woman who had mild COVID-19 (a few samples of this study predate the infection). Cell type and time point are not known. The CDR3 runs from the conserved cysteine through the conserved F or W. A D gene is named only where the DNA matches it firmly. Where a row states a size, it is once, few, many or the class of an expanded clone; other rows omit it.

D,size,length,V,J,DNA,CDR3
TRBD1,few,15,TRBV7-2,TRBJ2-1,TGTGCCAGCAGCTTAGGGGGGACAGGGAACAATGAGCAGTTCTTC,CASSLGGTGNNEQFF
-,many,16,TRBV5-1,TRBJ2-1,TGCGCCAGCAGCTTGGATCATGCGGCGTCTCGTCCTGAGCAGTTCTTC,CASSLDHAASRPEQFF
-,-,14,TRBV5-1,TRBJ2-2,TGCGCCAGCAGGTTAGCTACAAACACCGGGGAGCTGTTTTTT,CASRLATNTGELFF
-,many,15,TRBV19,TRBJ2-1,TGTGCCAGTAGCTCTTATGGGGGGAGGTACAATGAGCAGTTCTTC,CASSSYGGRYNEQFF
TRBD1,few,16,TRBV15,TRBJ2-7,TGTGCCACCAGCAGATCATTGGCACAGGGGGCCTACGAGCAGTACTTC,CATSRSLAQGAYEQYF
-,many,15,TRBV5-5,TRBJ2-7,TGTGCCAGCAGCTTGGAGATTTCAGGGTCCTACGAGCAGTACTTC,CASSLEISGSYEQYF
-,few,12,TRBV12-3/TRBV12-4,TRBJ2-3,TGTGCCAGCAGTCCGGGGGTTGATACGCAGTATTTT,CASSPGVDTQYF
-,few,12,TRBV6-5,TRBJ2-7,TGTGCCAGCAGGACAGCCTCCTACGAGCAGTACTTC,CASRTASYEQYF
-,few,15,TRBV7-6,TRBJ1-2,TGTGCCAGCAGCTTGGGGGGGCTGGGTAACTATGGCTACACCTTC,CASSLGGLGNYGYTF
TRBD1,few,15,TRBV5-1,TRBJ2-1,TGCGCCAGCAGCTTAATGGGGACAGATTACAATGAGCAGTTCTTC,CASSLMGTDYNEQFF
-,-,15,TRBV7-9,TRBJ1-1,TGTGCCAGCAGCTTAGGCCCCGGACAGAACACTGAAGCTTTCTTT,CASSLGPGQNTEAFF
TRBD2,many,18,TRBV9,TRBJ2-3,TGTGCCAGCAGCGTCGGTACTCTAGCGGGGGGGCAAGCAGATACGCAGTATTTT,CASSVGTLAGGQADTQYF
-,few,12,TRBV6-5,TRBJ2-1,TGTGCCAGCAGTGGGACGTACAATGAGCAGTTCTTC,CASSGTYNEQFF
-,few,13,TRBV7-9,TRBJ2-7,TGTGCCAGCAGCTTCCGACAGTCCTACGAGCAGTACTTC,CASSFRQSYEQYF
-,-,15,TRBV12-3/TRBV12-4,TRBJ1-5,TGTGCCAGCAGTTTATTCGGGACTTTCAATCAGCCCCAGCATTTT,CASSLFGTFNQPQHF
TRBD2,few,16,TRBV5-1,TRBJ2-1,TGCGCCAGCAGCCACCAAGGGACTAGCGGTTACAATGAGCAGTTCTTC,CASSHQGTSGYNEQFF
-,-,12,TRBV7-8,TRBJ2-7,TGTGCCAGCAGCTCCTACAGCGGGGAGCAGTACTTC,CASSSYSGEQYF
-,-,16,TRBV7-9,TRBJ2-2,TGTGCCGCTAGCCCCGGCTTAGCGGCGAACACCGGGGAGCTGTTTTTT,CAASPGLAANTGELFF
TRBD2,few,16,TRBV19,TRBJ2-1,TGTGCCAGTTCACTCGGGGGGGGCACTCAGTACAATGAGCAGTTCTTC,CASSLGGGTQYNEQFF
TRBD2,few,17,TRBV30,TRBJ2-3,TGTGCCTGGAGTGCTTTAGGGACTAGCGCGAGCACAGATACGCAGTATTTT,CAWSALGTSASTDTQYF
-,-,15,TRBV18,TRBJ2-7,TGTGCCAGCCTAGATCCCCGGGACGGAGTCTACGAGCAGTACTTC,CASLDPRDGVYEQYF
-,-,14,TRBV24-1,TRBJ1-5,TGTGCCACCAGTGATTTGAGCAGCAATCAGCCCCAGCATTTT,CATSDLSSNQPQHF
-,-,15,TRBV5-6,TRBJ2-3,TGTGCCAGCAGCTTGTTGACTTCTAGCACAGATACGCAGTATTTT,CASSLLTSSTDTQYF
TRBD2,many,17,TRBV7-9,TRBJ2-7,TGTGCCAGCCCCCCCAGCGCCCCAGGCGGGAGCTCCTACGAGCAGTACTTC,CASPPSAPGGSSYEQYF
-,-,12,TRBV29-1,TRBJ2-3,TGCAGCGTTAAGAAGGGCACAGATACGCAGTATTTT,CSVKKGTDTQYF
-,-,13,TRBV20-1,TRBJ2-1,TGCAGTGCTAAGGGGTGGTGGTCTGATGAGCAGTTCTTC,CSAKGWWSDEQFF
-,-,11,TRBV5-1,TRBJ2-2,TGCGCCAGCGAGGAGGGCGGGGAGCTGTTTTTT,CASEEGGELFF
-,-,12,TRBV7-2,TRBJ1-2,TGTGCCAGCAGCTTCTCCAGCTATGGCTACACCTTC,CASSFSSYGYTF
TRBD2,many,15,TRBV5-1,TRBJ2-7,TGCGCCAGCAGCGTCACTAGCGGACCTACCTACGAGCAGTACTTC,CASSVTSGPTYEQYF
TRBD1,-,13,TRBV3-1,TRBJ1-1,TGTGCCAGGAGCCTGACAGGGCCCACTGAAGCTTTCTTT,CARSLTGPTEAFF
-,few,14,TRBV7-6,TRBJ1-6,TGTGCCAGCAGCTTAATGGGAGGCGATTCACCCCTCCACTTT,CASSLMGGDSPLHF
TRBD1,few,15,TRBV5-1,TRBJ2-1,TGCGCCAGCAGTTACGGACAGGGGGCCTACAATGAGCAGTTCTTC,CASSYGQGAYNEQFF
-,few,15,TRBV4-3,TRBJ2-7,TGCGCCAGCAGCCAAGGCAGGGGCTTGGCCTACGAGCAGTACTTC,CASSQGRGLAYEQYF
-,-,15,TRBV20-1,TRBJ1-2,TGCAGTGCTAGATCGGCCGCGACAGTAAACTATGGCTACACCTTC,CSARSAATVNYGYTF
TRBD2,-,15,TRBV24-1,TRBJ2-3,TGTGCCACCAGTAGGAGCGGGGAGAGGACAGATACGCAGTATTTT,CATSRSGERTDTQYF
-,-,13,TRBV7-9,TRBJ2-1,TGTGCCAGCAGCCTAGAATGGGGCAATGAGCAGTTCTTC,CASSLEWGNEQFF
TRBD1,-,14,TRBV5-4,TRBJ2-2,TGTGCCAGCAGCTGGGGGACAGGCCCCGGGGAGCTGTTTTTT,CASSWGTGPGELFF
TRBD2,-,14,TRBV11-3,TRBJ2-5,TGTGCCAGCAGCTTTACTAGCGGTCAAGAGACCCAGTACTTC,CASSFTSGQETQYF
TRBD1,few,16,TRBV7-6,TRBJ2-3,TGTGCCAGCAGCTTAGCAGGGACAGGGGGCCCAGATACGCAGTATTTT,CASSLAGTGGPDTQYF
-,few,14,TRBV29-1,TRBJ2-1,TGCAGCGGAAGGGGTACTAGCTCCTACAATGAGCAGTTCTTC,CSGRGTSSYNEQFF
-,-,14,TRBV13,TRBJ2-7,TGTGCCAGCAGCTTAGGGCTGTCCTCCTACGAGCAGTACTTC,CASSLGLSSYEQYF
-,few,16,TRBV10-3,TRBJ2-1,TGTGCCATCAGTGGAGAGGCGGGGAGATCCTACAATGAGCAGTTCTTC,CAISGEAGRSYNEQFF
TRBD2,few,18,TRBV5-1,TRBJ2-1,TGCGCCAGCAGCTTGGGCGGGACTAGCGGGGGCCGATACAATGAGCAGTTCTTC,CASSLGGTSGGRYNEQFF
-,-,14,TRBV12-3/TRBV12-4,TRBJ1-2,TGTGCCAGCAGTCCGAAAGGGGTTCCCTATGGCTACACCTTC,CASSPKGVPYGYTF
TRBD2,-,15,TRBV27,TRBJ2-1,TGTGCCAGCAGCTCCGGGACTAGAATTTTGGATGAGCAGTTCTTC,CASSSGTRILDEQFF
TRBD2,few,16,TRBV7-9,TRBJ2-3,TGTGCCAGCAGCCCCCCGGGTAGCGGGGGTTTTAATACGCAGTATTTT,CASSPPGSGGFNTQYF
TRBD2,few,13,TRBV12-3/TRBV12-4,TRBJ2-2,TGTGCCAGCAGTCTAGCGGGGGCCGGGGAGCTGTTTTTT,CASSLAGAGELFF
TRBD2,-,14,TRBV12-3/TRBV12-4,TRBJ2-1,TGTGCCAGCAGATCTAGCGGGAGGGTTAATGAGCAGTTCTTC,CASRSSGRVNEQFF
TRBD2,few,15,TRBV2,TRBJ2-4,TGTGCCACAACCCGTAAACTAGCGGGGCGGGGCATTCAGTACTTC,CATTRKLAGRGIQYF
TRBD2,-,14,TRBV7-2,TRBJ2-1,TGTGCCAGCAGCTTTAGCGGGGGCTACAATGAGCAGTTCTTC,CASSFSGGYNEQFF
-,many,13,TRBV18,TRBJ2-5,TGTGCCAGCTCACCACCGACTCAAGAGACCCAGTACTTC,CASSPPTQETQYF